This TCR beta chain was found in a study of blood T cell repertoires in COVID-19. V lost 0 bases and J lost 7, with 19 bases in between. This CDR3 comprises 16 residues. This clone was detected only once. Measured with immunoSEQ multiplex PCR; TCRdb has only the in-frame clones, and not every one. The sample includes under 450,000 clones, 88% of them seen just once. What was sequenced was peripheral blood. The clonotype originates from a woman aged 50 to 60 with COVID-19, enrolled during active disease. This chain joins TRBV23-1 and TRBJ2-7; tentatively, D is TRBD1 (5 bases). TRBV23-1 is an ORF, and what it does is uncertain. The CDR3 DNA follows: TGCGCCAGCAGTCAATCGTTGAACAGTCACCACAGGGAGCAGTACTTC. Its protein is CASSQSLNSHHREQYF.